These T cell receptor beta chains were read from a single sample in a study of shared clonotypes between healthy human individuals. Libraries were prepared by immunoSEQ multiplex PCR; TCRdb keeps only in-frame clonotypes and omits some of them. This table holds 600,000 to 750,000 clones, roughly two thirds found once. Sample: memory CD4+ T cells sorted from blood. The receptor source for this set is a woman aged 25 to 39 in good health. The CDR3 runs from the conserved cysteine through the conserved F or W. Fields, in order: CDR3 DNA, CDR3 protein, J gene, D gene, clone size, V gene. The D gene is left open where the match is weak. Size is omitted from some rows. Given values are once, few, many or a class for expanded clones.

TGTGCCAGCAGTTTATCTCAATCCGGGACAGGGGGCTCTGGCTACACCTTC	CASSLSQSGTGGSGYTF	TRBJ1-2	TRBD1	NA	TRBV27
TGTGCCAGCAGCGTACACGTAACCATCTCCTACAATGAGCAGTTCTTC	CASSVHVTISYNEQFF	TRBJ2-1	NA	NA	TRBV9
TGTGCCAGCAGCACGTACTTGAACACTGAAGCTTTCTTT	CASSTYLNTEAFF	TRBJ1-1	NA	few	TRBV7-9
TGTGCCAGCAGTTTCCGGACGTACAGCAATCAGCCCCAGCATTTT	CASSFRTYSNQPQHF	TRBJ1-5	NA	NA	TRBV28
TGTGCCAGTAGTACTAGGACAGGTGTTATGAACACTGAAGCTTTCTTT	CASSTRTGVMNTEAFF	TRBJ1-1	TRBD1	NA	TRBV19
TGTGCCAGCAGTGAAGGAGCCGGCACAGATACGCAGTATTTT	CASSEGAGTDTQYF	TRBJ2-3	NA	NA	TRBV6-1
TGTGCCAGCAGTCCTCCGGGACAGGGCACAGATACGCAGTATTTT	CASSPPGQGTDTQYF	TRBJ2-3	TRBD1	few	TRBV5-4
TGTGCCAGCAGCTTCAGGACGTATCCTAGACAGGACGAGCAGTACTTC	CASSFRTYPRQDEQYF	TRBJ2-7	NA	NA	TRBV5-4
TGTGCCAGCAGCTTGAGGTCTAGCGGGAGTCTTGTGACCCAGTACTTC	CASSLRSSGSLVTQYF	TRBJ2-5	TRBD2	NA	TRBV5-6
TGTGCCAGCAGTCTGGAGCAGAACACTGAAGCTTTCTTT	CASSLEQNTEAFF	TRBJ1-1	NA	many	TRBV28
TGTGCCAGCAGCTTAGAGGGACAGGCCCTCTACAATGAGCAGTTCTTC	CASSLEGQALYNEQFF	TRBJ2-1	TRBD1	NA	TRBV7-6
TGCGCCAGCAGAAGGGGACAGATCACAGATACGCAGTATTTT	CASRRGQITDTQYF	TRBJ2-3	TRBD1	NA	TRBV5-1
TGTGCCAGCGTGCACAGGGCCTATGGCTACACCTTC	CASVHRAYGYTF	TRBJ1-2	NA	few	TRBV19
TGTGCCAGCAGAAGGGGGCAGGGGACAGGGGAGCAGTACTTC	CASRRGQGTGEQYF	TRBJ2-7	TRBD1	NA	TRBV13
TGTGCCAGCAGCTTCTTGACTAGCACAGATACGCAGTATTTT	CASSFLTSTDTQYF	TRBJ2-3	NA	NA	TRBV7-2
TGCAGCGTTGAAAGGAAAGGGTCCTATGGCTACACCTTC	CSVERKGSYGYTF	TRBJ1-2	NA	NA	TRBV29-1
TGTGACGTGAGGCGAAGTAGCAATCAGCCCCAGCATTTT	CDVRRSSNQPQHF	TRBJ1-5	NA	NA	TRBV2
TGCAGCGGCTCACTAGCGGGAGTGGGTGAGCAGTTCTTC	CSGSLAGVGEQFF	TRBJ2-1	TRBD2	NA	TRBV29-1
TGTGCCAGCAGCTTAGAAGGCAGGGGGGCCGGGGAGCTGTTTTTT	CASSLEGRGAGELFF	TRBJ2-2	NA	NA	TRBV7-6
TGTGCCAGTACCCCGGGACAGGGGCAAAACACCATATATTTT	CASTPGQGQNTIYF	TRBJ1-3	TRBD1	NA	TRBV19
TGCGCCAGCAGCTTCCAAGCGGGAGCCTACACCGGGGAGCTGTTTTTT	CASSFQAGAYTGELFF	TRBJ2-2	TRBD2	NA	TRBV5-1
TGCGCCAGCAGCTTGGTTCTACAAACGAACACCGGGGAGCTGTTTTTT	CASSLVLQTNTGELFF	TRBJ2-2	NA	NA	TRBV5-1
TGCGCCAGCAGCTTGAGTAGCGGAGATTACAATGAGCAGTTCTTC	CASSLSSGDYNEQFF	TRBJ2-1	NA	NA	TRBV5-1
TGTGCCTGGAGTCTGGGGCCCACAATCCGGACCCAGTACTTC	CAWSLGPTIRTQYF	TRBJ2-5	NA	NA	TRBV30
TGTGCCAGCTCACCGTCGGAGGGGGCGACGGGGCAGCCCCAGCATTTT	CASSPSEGATGQPQHF	TRBJ1-5	TRBD1	NA	TRBV18
TGTGCCAGCAGCTTGGTCAGGGGTGGCTACAATGAGCAGTTCTTC	CASSLVRGGYNEQFF	TRBJ2-1	NA	many	TRBV5-4
TGCGCCAGCAGCTTGTCGTCGCCTAGCGGGAGCTCCTACGAGCAGTACTTC	CASSLSSPSGSSYEQYF	TRBJ2-7	TRBD2	NA	TRBV5-1
TGTGCCAGCAGCGTAGCCCCGGTGGGTGCGGAGACCCAGTACTTC	CASSVAPVGAETQYF	TRBJ2-5	NA	NA	TRBV9
TGTGCCAGCAGCTTCATCCAGAACACTGAAGCTTTCTTT	CASSFIQNTEAFF	TRBJ1-1	NA	NA	TRBV6-5
TGTGCCTGGAGAGGAACCGGAGCTAACTATGGCTACACCTTC	CAWRGTGANYGYTF	TRBJ1-2	NA	NA	TRBV30
TGTGCCAGCAGCCGCGTTACACTCCTTATGAACACTGAAGCTTTCTTT	CASSRVTLLMNTEAFF	TRBJ1-1	NA	once	TRBV9
TGTGCCAGCAGTACCTGGACAGAACTAGCCTACGAGCAGTACTTC	CASSTWTELAYEQYF	TRBJ2-7	NA	NA	TRBV27
TGTGCCAGCAGTTTAGTGCCAGGATCGGACTACGAGCAGTACTTC	CASSLVPGSDYEQYF	TRBJ2-7	NA	few	TRBV27
TGTGCCAGCAGTTCTGGGTCGGACTATGGCTACACCTTC	CASSSGSDYGYTF	TRBJ1-2	NA	NA	TRBV28
TGCGCCAGCAGCGGTATGAGGGATTGGGGCTACACCTTC	CASSGMRDWGYTF	TRBJ1-2	NA	NA	TRBV5-1
TGTGCCAGCAATATAGGGGGAGGAGCCTACGAGCAGTACTTC	CASNIGGGAYEQYF	TRBJ2-7	NA	NA	TRBV9
TGTGCCAGCAGCCCGGGATCAGCCGGGATCGAGCAGTTCTTC	CASSPGSAGIEQFF	TRBJ2-1	NA	NA	TRBV9
TGTGCCAGCAGACAGATAAATGAGCAGTTCTTC	CASRQINEQFF	TRBJ2-1	NA	NA	TRBV28
TGTGCCAGTAACCCCCGGACTAGCGGGAGGGCCCTTGAAAATGAGCAGTTCTTC	CASNPRTSGRALENEQFF	TRBJ2-1	TRBD2	NA	TRBV19
TGTGCCAGCAGTTACGACGGGAACGGGTACGAGCAGTACTTC	CASSYDGNGYEQYF	TRBJ2-7	NA	NA	TRBV6-5
TGTGCCAGCAGCCTCAGGGGGACTGGAAACACCATATATTTT	CASSLRGTGNTIYF	TRBJ1-3	TRBD1	few	TRBV28